The rows below give T cell receptor beta chains drawn from one sample of a study of OX40 agonist ivuxolimab in advanced cancers. Assay used: immunoSEQ multiplex PCR; TCRdb lists only in-frame clones, some missing. This table holds around 8,000 clones, about 69% found once. The material sequenced was CD4+ or CD8+ T cells sorted from blood, taken in a trial of the OX40 agonist ivuxolimab. These receptors were taken from an adult with an advanced solid tumor such as melanoma, head and neck, liver or kidney cancer. Both conserved end residues are part of each CDR3. A D gene is named only where the DNA matches it firmly. Not all rows give a size; the values are once, few, many and, for expanded clones, a class.

D: NA; J: TRBJ2-7; size: NA; V: TRBV21-1; CDR3: CASSKYRGPSYEQYF; DNA: TGTGCCAGCAGCAAATACAGGGGCCCTAGTTACGAGCAGTACTTC
D: NA; J: TRBJ1-5; size: medium-sized; V: TRBV19; CDR3: CASSQTSNQPQHF; DNA: TGTGCCAGTAGTCAAACTAGCAATCAGCCCCAGCATTTT
D: NA; J: TRBJ2-1; size: NA; V: TRBV7-9; CDR3: CASSPGLSSYNEQFF; DNA: TGTGCCAGCAGCCCGGGGCTGAGCTCCTACAATGAGCAGTTCTTC
D: TRBD1; J: TRBJ1-5; size: NA; V: TRBV19; CDR3: CASSSQGAFNQPQHF; DNA: TGTGCCAGTAGTTCCCAGGGGGCGTTCAATCAGCCCCAGCATTTT
D: TRBD1; J: TRBJ1-2; size: NA; V: TRBV6-1; CDR3: CASSLTGVGYGYTF; DNA: TGTGCCAGCAGTCTTACAGGGGTGGGCTATGGCTACACCTTC
D: NA; J: TRBJ2-6; size: NA; V: TRBV4-3; CDR3: CASSQGAGTGANVLTF; DNA: TGCGCCAGCAGCCAAGGGGCAGGGACTGGGGCCAACGTCCTGACTTTC
D: NA; J: TRBJ2-7; size: few; V: TRBV4-2; CDR3: CASSGFSSYEQYF; DNA: TGTGCCAGCAGCGGATTTTCTTCCTACGAGCAGTACTTC
D: NA; J: TRBJ2-2; size: NA; V: TRBV4-3; CDR3: CASSQVGDRELFF; DNA: TGCGCCAGCAGCCAAGTGGGCGACCGGGAGCTGTTTTTT
D: NA; J: TRBJ2-1; size: NA; V: TRBV9; CDR3: CASSVEREAYNEQFF; DNA: TGTGCCAGCAGCGTCGAGAGGGAGGCCTACAATGAGCAGTTCTTC
D: NA; J: TRBJ1-1; size: NA; V: TRBV19; CDR3: CASSFRRAIGTEAFF; DNA: TGTGCCAGTAGTTTCAGAAGGGCGATCGGGACTGAAGCTTTCTTT
D: NA; J: TRBJ2-2; size: NA; V: TRBV6-6; CDR3: CASSYNDPGELFF; DNA: TGTGCCAGCAGTTACAATGATCCCGGGGAGCTGTTTTTT
D: NA; J: TRBJ1-3; size: NA; V: TRBV4-1; CDR3: CASSQDPATAGNTIYF; DNA: TGCGCCAGCAGCCAAGATCCGGCGACAGCTGGAAACACCATATATTTT
D: NA; J: TRBJ1-1; size: NA; V: TRBV5-5; CDR3: CASSRRDTAREAFF; DNA: TGTGCCAGCAGCCGCAGGGACACCGCACGAGAAGCTTTCTTT
D: TRBD1; J: TRBJ1-2; size: NA; V: TRBV13; CDR3: CASRQQGDYGYTF; DNA: TGTGCCAGCAGACAACAGGGGGACTATGGCTACACCTTC
D: NA; J: TRBJ2-1; size: NA; V: TRBV10-2; CDR3: CASSESRGRHEQFF; DNA: TGCGCCAGCAGTGAGTCAAGGGGACGGCATGAGCAGTTCTTC
D: NA; J: TRBJ1-1; size: NA; V: TRBV9; CDR3: CASSPPRMNTEAFF; DNA: TGTGCCAGCAGCCCCCCTCGCATGAACACTGAAGCTTTCTTT
D: NA; J: TRBJ2-7; size: NA; V: TRBV6-6; CDR3: CASSYSNEQYF; DNA: TGTGCCAGCAGTTACTCGAACGAGCAGTACTTC
D: NA; J: TRBJ2-3; size: once; V: TRBV12-5; CDR3: CASGLVVGGRTDTQYF; DNA: TGTGCTAGTGGTTTGGTGGTGGGGGGCCGCACAGATACGCAGTATTTT
D: NA; J: TRBJ1-2; size: NA; V: TRBV7-2; CDR3: CASSAWTAPNYGYTF; DNA: TGTGCCAGCAGCGCCTGGACAGCTCCTAACTATGGCTACACCTTC
D: TRBD1; J: TRBJ1-5; size: NA; V: TRBV7-9; CDR3: CASSTGTALNQPQHF; DNA: TGTGCCAGCAGCACCGGGACAGCACTCAATCAGCCCCAGCATTTT
D: TRBD2; J: TRBJ2-3; size: NA; V: TRBV5-3; CDR3: CARSLRTSGGLPSTDTQYF; DNA: TGTGCCAGAAGCCTGCGGACTAGCGGGGGACTGCCGAGCACAGATACGCAGTATTTT
D: NA; J: TRBJ1-1; size: NA; V: TRBV9; CDR3: CASTPGTLRKNTEAFF; DNA: TGTGCCAGCACCCCGGGGACACTCCGCAAGAACACTGAAGCTTTCTTT